Shown below are 12 T cell receptor beta chains from a single sample sequenced in a study of human T cells and chemical hapten exposure (dated by TCRdb to the early 2020s). The meaning of the sample's time point label: patch test 1, 2 weeks after DPC sensitization. The label giving this sample's treatment or condition can be read as: therapeutic diphenylcyclopropenone sensitization with weekly scalp DPC. Library generation was performed with RACE. The sequencer was a NextSeq 500. The public reads were run again by TCRdb, first through fastp at Q25 and then through MiXCR, and only productive beta chains were kept. Every entry covers one CDR3 protein and lists the most common genes and DNA from its rows. The sample table contains 350,000 or so distinct CDR3 sequences; only one count was recorded for approximately 6.3% of them. 7% to 10% of the sample rests with the top ten. The starting material was whole blood, obtained in connection with sensitization to the hapten diphenylcyclopropenone (DPC). The receptors shown here come from a woman between 18 and 29 years old with alopecia areata. Some clones in this sample may be carry-over from other donors' samples.

The J gene is TRBJ1-1, the V gene TRBV7-6; 7 nucleotides align to TRBD1. CDR3 length: 18 residues. The germline CDR1 and CDR2 sequences are SGHVS and FNYEAQ. V shed 1 base and J 0 bases; nucleotides not matched to a gene: 11. The CDR3 bases are TGTGCCAGCAGCTTAGTAAGCCCCGGACAGGTGATGAACACTGAAGCTTTCTTT. Translation gives CASSLVSPGQVMNTEAFF.

At least ten counts were recorded for this clonotype. CDR3 amino acids: CASTSGTSVAEQYF. CDR3 nucleotides: TGTGCCAGTACCTCCGGGACTAGCGTGGCCGAGCAGTACTTC. The J gene is TRBJ2-7, the V gene TRBV6-5; 10 nucleotides match TRBD2. The CDR3 runs to 14 residues. V shed 9 bases and J 6 bases; nucleotides not matched to a gene: 11. Germline lookup yields CDR1 MNHEY and CDR2 SVGAGI.

The chain has TRBV4-3 and TRBJ2-1, with D tentatively TRBD1 (6 bases). Germline V gene sequence: CDR1 LGHNA, CDR2 YSLEER. The CDR3 has 16 amino acids. Trimming took off 0 bases at V and 2 bases at J, with 11 bases between the two ends. The CDR3 coding sequence is TGCGCCAGCAGCCAAGATGCCACAGGGCCCTACAATGAGCAGTTCTTC. This codes for CASSQDATGPYNEQFF.

This clonotype was counted at least ten times. The chain links TRBV10-3 to TRBJ2-7; D remains ambiguous. Germline-derived CDR1 and CDR2 are ENHRY and SYGVKD. V was clipped by 6 bases and J by 4 bases, with 10 bases between them. The CDR3 runs to 12 residues. CDR3 sequence reads: CAISATTYEQYF. In DNA, the CDR3 is TGTGCCATCAGCGCAACTACATACGAGCAGTACTTC.

This clonotype was picked up a small number of times. CDR3 DNA: TGTGCCAGCAGCTTAGGGTTCGTGGTGCCCGAGCAGTTCTTC. Translated, it gives CASSLGFVVPEQFF. The V gene is TRBV11-2, the J gene TRBJ2-1; D is unresolved. Germline CDR1 reads SGHAT; CDR2 reads FQNNGV. Deletions cut 1 base from V and 10 bases from J, with 14 bases between. This CDR3 has 14 residues.

This chain connects TRBV21-1 to TRBJ1-1; the table gives TRBD1 as D, unverified against the DNA. TRBV21-1 represents a pseudogene. The length of the CDR3 is 11 residues. The CDR3 spells CASVPPEGAFF. CDR3 sequence (DNA): TGTGCCAGCGTGCCCCCGGAGGGAGCTTTCTTT.

This clonotype was detected only once. The chain links TRBV29-1 to TRBJ1-5; D possibly corresponds to TRBD1 (5 bases). The V and J ends lost 5 bases and 3 bases respectively, with 11 bases between them. The CDR3 contains 13 residues. Germline V gene sequence: CDR1 SQVTM, CDR2 ANQGSEA. This CDR3 is CSVRDFDNQPQHF. The CDR3 coding sequence is TGCAGCGTTCGGGACTTTGACAATCAGCCCCAGCATTTT. The variable domain in full, completed from reference TRBV29-1 and TRBJ1-5, reads SAVISQKPSRDICQRGTSLTIQCQVDSQVTMMFWYRQQPGQSLTLIATANQGSEATYESGFVIDKFPISRPNLTFSTLTVSNMSPEDSSIYLCSVRDFDNQPQHFGDGTRLSIL.

The chain employs TRBV12-3 or TRBV12-4 and TRBJ1-5; D is perhaps TRBD1 (5 bases). This CDR3 has 15 amino acids. Trimming cost V 3 bases and J 2 bases, with 11 bases left between them. The CDR3 spells CASSLGRLGNQPQHF. CDR3 bases: TGTGCCAGCAGTTTGGGGCGGTTAGGCAATCAGCCCCAGCATTTT.

CDR3 loop: CASREGWTPVETQYF. The CDR3 DNA is TGTGCCAGCAGGGAGGGGTGGACCCCGGTGGAGACCCAGTACTTC. The chain is built from TRBV7-2 and TRBJ2-5; D is perhaps TRBD2 (6 bases). This CDR3 spans 15 amino acids. V was shortened by 6 bases and J by 5 bases, with 19 bases between the two germline ends. Germline V gene sequence: CDR1 SGHTA, CDR2 FQGNSA.

This clonotype was recorded only once. V usage is TRBV18 and J usage is TRBJ1-2, with a tentative D call TRBD1 (6 bases). CDR3 length: 13 residues. Germline V gene lookup returns CDR1 KGHSH and CDR2 LQKENI. V dropped 6 bases and J dropped 10 bases, with 18 bases sitting between them. CDR3 bases: TGTGCCAGCTCCCCCACAGGGTCTATCATCTACACCTTC. It specifies CASSPTGSIIYTF.

This clonotype was recorded many times. The chain uses TRBV4-3 and TRBJ2-4; D tentatively fits TRBD1 or TRBD2 (5 bases each). The CDR3 sequence is 16 residues long. Germline CDR1 reads LGHNA; CDR2 reads YSLEER. Between the trimmed V and J ends, which lost 5 bases and 2 bases, there was a span of 16 bases. CDR3 in DNA: TGCGCCAGCAGCTCGTACCTGGGGGTTTCCAAAAACATTCAGTACTTC. Protein product: CASSSYLGVSKNIQYF.

V is TRBV19 and J is TRBJ2-1, with TRBD2 identical over 7 bases. Trimming at V came to 7 bases and at J to 10 bases, leaving 4 bases not matched to a gene. This CDR3 comprises 11 residues. The germline gives CDR1 LNHDA, CDR2 SQIVND (reference sequence). The CDR3 loop reads CASTEAGEQFF. In DNA, the CDR3 is TGTGCCAGTACCGAAGCGGGGGAGCAGTTCTTC.